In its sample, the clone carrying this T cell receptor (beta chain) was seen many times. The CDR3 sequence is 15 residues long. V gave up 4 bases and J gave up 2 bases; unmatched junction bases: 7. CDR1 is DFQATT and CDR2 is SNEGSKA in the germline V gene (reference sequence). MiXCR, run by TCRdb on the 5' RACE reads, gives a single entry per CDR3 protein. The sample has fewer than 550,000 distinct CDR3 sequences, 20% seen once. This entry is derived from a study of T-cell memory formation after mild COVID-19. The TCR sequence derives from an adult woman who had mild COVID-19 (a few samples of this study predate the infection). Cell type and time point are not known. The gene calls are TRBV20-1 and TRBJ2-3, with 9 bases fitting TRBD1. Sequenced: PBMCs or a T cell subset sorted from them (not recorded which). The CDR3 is CSAKGQGGPTDTQYF. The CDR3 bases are TGCAGTGCTAAGGGACAGGGTGGCCCCACAGATACGCAGTATTTT.